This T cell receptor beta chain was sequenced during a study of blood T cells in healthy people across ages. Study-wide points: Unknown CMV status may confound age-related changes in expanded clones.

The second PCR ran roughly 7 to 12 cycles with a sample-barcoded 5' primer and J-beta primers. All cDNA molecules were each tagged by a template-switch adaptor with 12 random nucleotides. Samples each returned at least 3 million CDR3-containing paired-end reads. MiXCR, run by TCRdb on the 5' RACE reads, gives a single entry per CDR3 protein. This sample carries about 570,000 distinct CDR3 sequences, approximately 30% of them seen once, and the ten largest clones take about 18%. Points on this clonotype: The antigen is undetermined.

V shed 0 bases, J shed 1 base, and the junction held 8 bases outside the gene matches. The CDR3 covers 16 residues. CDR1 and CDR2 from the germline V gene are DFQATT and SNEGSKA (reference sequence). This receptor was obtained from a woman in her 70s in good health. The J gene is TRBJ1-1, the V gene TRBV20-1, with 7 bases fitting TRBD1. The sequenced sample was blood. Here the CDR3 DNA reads TGCAGTGCTAGAGAGGGTTCAGGGGGAGGGAACACTGAAGCTTTCTTT. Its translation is CSAREGSGGGNTEAFF.